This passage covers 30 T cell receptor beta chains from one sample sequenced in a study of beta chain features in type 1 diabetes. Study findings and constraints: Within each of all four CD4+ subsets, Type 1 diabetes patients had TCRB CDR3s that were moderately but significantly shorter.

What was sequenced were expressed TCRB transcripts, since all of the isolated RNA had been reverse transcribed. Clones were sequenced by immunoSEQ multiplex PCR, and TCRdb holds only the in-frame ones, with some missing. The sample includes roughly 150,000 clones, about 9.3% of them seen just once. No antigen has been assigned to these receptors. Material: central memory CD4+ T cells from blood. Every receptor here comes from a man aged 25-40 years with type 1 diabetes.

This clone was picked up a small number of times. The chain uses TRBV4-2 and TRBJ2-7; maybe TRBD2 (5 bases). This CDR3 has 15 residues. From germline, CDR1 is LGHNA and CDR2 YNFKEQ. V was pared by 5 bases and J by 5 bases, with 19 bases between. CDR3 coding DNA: TGTGCCAGCAGCGTAATTCTGTACTCCGGGGACGAGCAGTACTTC. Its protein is CASSVILYSGDEQYF.

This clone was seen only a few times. Here the CDR3 DNA reads TGTGCCAGCAGCTCCTGGACTAGCGCACACTACAATGAGCAGTTCTTC. Amino acids: CASSSWTSAHYNEQFF. The gene calls are TRBV14 and TRBJ2-1; 9 bases are a match to TRBD2. V shed 5 bases and J 3 bases; nucleotides not matched to a gene: 8. Germline CDR1 and CDR2: SGHDN and FVKESK. The CDR3 is 16 amino acids. The whole variable domain, filled in from reference TRBV14 and TRBJ2-1, reads EAGVTQFPSHSVIEKGQTVTLRCDPISGHDNLYWYRRVMGKEIKFLLHFVKESKQDESGMPNNRFLAERTGGTYSTLKVQPAELEDSGVYFCASSSWTSAHYNEQFFGPGTRLTVL.

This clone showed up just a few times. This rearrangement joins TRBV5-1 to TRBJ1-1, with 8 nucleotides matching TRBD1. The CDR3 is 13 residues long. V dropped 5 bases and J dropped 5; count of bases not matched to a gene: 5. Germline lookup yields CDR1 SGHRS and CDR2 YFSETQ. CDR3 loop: CASSQDRETEAFF. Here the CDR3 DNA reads TGCGCCAGCAGTCAGGACAGGGAGACTGAAGCTTTCTTT.

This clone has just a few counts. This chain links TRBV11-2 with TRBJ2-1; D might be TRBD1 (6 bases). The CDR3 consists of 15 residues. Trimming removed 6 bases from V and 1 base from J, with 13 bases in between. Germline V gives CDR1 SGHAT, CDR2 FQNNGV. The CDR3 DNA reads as TGTGCCAGCAGTCCAGGGGCAGCTTCCTACAATGAGCAGTTCTTC. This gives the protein CASSPGAASYNEQFF.

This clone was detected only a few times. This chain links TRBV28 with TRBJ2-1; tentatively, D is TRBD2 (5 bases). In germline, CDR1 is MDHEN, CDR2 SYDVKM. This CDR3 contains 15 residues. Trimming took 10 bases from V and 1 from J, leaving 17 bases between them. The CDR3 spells CANSPGGGSYNEQFF. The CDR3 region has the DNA TGTGCCAACTCGCCTGGAGGTGGATCCTACAATGAGCAGTTCTTC.

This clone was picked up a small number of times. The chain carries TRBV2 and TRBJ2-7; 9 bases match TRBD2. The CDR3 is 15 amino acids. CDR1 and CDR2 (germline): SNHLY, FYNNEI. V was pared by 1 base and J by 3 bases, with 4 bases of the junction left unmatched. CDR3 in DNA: TGTGCCAGCAGTGAAGGGACTAGCGAGTACTACGAGCAGTACTTC. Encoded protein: CASSEGTSEYYEQYF. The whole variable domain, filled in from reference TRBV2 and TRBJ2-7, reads EPEVTQTPSHQVTQMGQEVILRCVPISNHLYFYWYRQILGQKVEFLVSFYNNEISEKSEIFDDQFSVERPDGSNFTLKIRSTKLEDSAMYFCASSEGTSEYYEQYFGPGTRLTVT.

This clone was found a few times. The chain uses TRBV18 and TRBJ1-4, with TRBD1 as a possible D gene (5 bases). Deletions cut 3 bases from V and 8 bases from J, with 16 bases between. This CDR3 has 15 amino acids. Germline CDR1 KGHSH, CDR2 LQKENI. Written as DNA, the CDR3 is TGTGCCAGCTCACCCAGGACATTAGGAGGGGAAAAACTGTTTTTT. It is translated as CASSPRTLGGEKLFF.

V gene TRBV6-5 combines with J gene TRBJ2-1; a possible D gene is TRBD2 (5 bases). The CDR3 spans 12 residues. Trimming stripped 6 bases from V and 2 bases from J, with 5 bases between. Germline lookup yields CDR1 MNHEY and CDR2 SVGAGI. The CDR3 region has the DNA TGTGCCAGCAGAGCGGCCTACAATGAGCAGTTCTTC. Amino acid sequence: CASRAAYNEQFF.

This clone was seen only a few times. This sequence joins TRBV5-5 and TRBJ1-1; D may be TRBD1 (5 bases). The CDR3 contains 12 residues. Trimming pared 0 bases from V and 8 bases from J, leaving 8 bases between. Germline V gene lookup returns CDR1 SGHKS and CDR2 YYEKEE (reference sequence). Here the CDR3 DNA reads TGTGCCAGCAGCTTGGGACAGATAGAAGCTTTCTTT. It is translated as CASSLGQIEAFF.

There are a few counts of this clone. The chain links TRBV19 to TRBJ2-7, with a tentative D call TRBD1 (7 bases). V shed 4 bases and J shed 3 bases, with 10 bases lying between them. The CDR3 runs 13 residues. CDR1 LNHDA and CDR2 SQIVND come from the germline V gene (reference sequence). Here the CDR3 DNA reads TGTGCCAGTAGTACCCAGGGGGGCTACGAGCAGTACTTC. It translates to CASSTQGGYEQYF.

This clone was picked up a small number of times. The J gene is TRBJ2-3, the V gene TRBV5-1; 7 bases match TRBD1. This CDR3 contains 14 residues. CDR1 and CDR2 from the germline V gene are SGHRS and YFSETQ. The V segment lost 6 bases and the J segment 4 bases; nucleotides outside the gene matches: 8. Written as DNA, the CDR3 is TGCGCCAGCAAAGGGGGCCTTGCCCCAGATACGCAGTATTTT. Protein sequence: CASKGGLAPDTQYF.

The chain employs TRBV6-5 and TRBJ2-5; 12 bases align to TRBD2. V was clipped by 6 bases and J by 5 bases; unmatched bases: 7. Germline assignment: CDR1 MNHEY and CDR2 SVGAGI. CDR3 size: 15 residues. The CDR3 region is CASSLLAGGQETQYF. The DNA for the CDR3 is TGTGCCAGCAGCCTACTAGCGGGAGGTCAGGAGACCCAGTACTTC.

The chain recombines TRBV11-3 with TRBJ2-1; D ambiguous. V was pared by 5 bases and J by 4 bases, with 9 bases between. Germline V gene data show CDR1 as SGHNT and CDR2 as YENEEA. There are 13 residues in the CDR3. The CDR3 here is CASSHTPYNEQFF. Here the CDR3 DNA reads TGTGCCAGCAGCCATACACCTTACAATGAGCAGTTCTTC.

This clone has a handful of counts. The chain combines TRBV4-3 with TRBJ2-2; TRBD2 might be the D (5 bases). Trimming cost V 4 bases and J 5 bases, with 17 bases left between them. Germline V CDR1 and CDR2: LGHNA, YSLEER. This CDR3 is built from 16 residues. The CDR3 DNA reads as TGCGCCAGCAGCCGTATCGAGGGCCGGGGAACCGGGGAGCTGTTTTTT. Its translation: CASSRIEGRGTGELFF.

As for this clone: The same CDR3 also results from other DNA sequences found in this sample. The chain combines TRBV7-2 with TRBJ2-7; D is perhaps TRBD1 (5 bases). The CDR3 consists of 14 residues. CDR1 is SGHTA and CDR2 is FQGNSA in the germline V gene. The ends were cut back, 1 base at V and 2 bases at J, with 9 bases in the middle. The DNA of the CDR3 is TGTGCCAGCAGCTTAGGTGGCAGGGCCTACGAGCAGTACTTC. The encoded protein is CASSLGGRAYEQYF.

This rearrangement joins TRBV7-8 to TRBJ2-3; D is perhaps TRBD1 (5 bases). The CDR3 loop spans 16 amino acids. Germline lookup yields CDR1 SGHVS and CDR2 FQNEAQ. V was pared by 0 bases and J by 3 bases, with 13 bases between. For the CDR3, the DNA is TGTGCCAGCAGCTTAGCGGTTGCAGGACAAACAGATACGCAGTATTTT. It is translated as CASSLAVAGQTDTQYF.

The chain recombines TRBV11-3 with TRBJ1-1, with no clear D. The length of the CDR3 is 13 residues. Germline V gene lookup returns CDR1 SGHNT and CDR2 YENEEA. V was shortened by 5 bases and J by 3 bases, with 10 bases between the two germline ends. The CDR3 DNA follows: TGTGCCAGCAGCACCCAGGAGGACACTGAAGCTTTCTTT. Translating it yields CASSTQEDTEAFF.

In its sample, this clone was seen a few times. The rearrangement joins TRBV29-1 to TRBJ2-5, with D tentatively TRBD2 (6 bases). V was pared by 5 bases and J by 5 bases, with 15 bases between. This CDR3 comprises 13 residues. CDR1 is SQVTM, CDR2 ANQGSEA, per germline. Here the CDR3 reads CSVQTSRGETQYF. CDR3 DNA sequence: TGCAGCGTTCAAACTAGCCGGGGGGAGACCCAGTACTTC. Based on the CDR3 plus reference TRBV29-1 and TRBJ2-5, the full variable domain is SAVISQKPSRDICQRGTSLTIQCQVDSQVTMMFWYRQQPGQSLTLIATANQGSEATYESGFVIDKFPISRPNLTFSTLTVSNMSPEDSSIYLCSVQTSRGETQYFGPGTRLLVL.

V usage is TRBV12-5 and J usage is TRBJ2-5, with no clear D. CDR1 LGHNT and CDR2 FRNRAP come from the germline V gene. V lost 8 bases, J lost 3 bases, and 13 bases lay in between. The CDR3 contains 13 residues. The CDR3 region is CASQHSQEETQYF. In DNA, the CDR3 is TGTGCTAGTCAGCACTCGCAGGAAGAGACCCAGTACTTC.

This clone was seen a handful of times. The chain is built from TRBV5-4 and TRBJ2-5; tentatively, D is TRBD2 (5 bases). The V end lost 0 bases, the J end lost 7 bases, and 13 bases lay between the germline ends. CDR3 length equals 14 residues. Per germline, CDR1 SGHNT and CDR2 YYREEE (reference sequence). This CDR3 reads CASSLAEAPGTQYF. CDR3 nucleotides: TGTGCCAGCAGCTTGGCGGAGGCCCCAGGGACCCAGTACTTC. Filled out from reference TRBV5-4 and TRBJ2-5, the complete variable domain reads ETGVTQSPTHLIKTRGQQVTLRCSSQSGHNTVSWYQQALGQGPQFIFQYYREEENGRGNFPPRFSGLQFPNYSSELNVNALELDDSALYLCASSLAEAPGTQYFGPGTRLLVL.

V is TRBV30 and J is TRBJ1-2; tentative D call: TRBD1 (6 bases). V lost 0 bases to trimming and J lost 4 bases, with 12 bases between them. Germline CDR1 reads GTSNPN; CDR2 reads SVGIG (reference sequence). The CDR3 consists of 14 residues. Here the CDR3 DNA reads TGTGCCTGGAGTGTGGTGACAGGCACCTATGGCTACACCTTC. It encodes CAWSVVTGTYGYTF.

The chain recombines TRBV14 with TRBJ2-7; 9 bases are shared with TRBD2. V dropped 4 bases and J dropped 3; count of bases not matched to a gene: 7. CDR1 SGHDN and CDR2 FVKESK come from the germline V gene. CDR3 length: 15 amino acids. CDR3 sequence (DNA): TGTGCCAGCAGCCGGGGGGGAGCGGGAGGCTACGAGCAGTACTTC. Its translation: CASSRGGAGGYEQYF.

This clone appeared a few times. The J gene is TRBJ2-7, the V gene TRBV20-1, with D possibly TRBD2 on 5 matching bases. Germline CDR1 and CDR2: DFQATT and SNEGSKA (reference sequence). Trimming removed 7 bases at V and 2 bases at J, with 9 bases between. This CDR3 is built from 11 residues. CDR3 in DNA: TGCAGTGGTCGGGATGCCTACGAGCAGTACTTC. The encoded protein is CSGRDAYEQYF.

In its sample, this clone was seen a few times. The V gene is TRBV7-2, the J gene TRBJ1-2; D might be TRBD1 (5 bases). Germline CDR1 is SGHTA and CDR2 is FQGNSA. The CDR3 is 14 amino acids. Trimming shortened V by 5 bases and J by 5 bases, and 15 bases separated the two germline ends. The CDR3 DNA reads TGTGCCAGCAGCCGCCGGGGGGTATGGTATGGCTACACCTTC. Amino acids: CASSRRGVWYGYTF.

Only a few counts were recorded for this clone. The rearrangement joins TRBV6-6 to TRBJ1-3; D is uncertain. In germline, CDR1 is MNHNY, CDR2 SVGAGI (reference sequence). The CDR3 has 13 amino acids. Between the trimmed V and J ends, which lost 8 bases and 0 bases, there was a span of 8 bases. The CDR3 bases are TGTGCCAGCTCCCGGGACTCTGGAAACACCATATATTTT. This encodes CASSRDSGNTIYF.

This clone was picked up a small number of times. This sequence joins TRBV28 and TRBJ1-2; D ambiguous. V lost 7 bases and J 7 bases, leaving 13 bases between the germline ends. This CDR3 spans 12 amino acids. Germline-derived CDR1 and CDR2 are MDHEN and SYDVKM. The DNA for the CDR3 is TGTGCCAGCAACCCAGGCTCGCGTGGCTACACCTTC. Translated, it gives CASNPGSRGYTF.

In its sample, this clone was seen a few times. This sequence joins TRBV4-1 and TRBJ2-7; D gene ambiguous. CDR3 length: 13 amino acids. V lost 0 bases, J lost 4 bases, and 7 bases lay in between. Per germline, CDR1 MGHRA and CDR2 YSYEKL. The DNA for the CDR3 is TGCGCCAGCAGCCAAGAGCGCTTGTACGAGCAGTACTTC. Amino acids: CASSQERLYEQYF.

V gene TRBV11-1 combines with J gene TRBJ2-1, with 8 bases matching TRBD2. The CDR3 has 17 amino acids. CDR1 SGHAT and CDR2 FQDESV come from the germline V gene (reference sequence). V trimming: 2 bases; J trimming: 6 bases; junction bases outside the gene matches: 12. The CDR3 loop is CASSLSRLAIGGNEQFF. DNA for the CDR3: TGTGCCAGCAGCTTATCGCGACTAGCGATAGGGGGCAATGAGCAGTTCTTC.

CDR3 sequence reads: CASSLEGLSYNEQFF. CDR3 DNA: TGTGCCAGCAGCTTAGAGGGACTATCTTACAATGAGCAGTTCTTC. The chain couples TRBV11-2 to TRBJ2-1, with 7 positions matching TRBD2. CDR1 is SGHAT and CDR2 is FQNNGV in the germline V gene. CDR3 length equals 15 residues. J lost 4 bases, V lost 0 bases, and 3 bases had no gene match.

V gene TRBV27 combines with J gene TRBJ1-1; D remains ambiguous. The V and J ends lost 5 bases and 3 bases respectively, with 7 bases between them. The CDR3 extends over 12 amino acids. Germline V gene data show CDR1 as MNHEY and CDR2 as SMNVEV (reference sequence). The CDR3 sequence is CASSASYTEAFF. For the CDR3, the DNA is TGTGCCAGCAGTGCTAGTTACACTGAAGCTTTCTTT.